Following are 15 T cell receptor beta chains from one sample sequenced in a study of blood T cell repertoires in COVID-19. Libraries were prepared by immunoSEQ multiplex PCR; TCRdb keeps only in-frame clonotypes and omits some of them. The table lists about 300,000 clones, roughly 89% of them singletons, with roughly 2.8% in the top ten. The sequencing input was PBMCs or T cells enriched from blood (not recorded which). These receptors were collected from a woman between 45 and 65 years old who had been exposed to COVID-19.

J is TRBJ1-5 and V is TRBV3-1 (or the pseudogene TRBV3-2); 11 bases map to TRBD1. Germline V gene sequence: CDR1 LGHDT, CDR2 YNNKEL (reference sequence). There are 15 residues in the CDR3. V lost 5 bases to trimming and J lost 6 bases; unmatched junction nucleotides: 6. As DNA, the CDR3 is TGTGCCAGCAGCTATGGACAGGGGGCGGTTCAGCCCCAGCATTTT. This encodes CASSYGQGAVQPQHF.

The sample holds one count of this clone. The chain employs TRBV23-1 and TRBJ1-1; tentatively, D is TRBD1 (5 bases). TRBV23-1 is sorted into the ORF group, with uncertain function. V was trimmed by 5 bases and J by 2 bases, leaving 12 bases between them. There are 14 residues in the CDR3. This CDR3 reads CASSLTRTNTEAFF. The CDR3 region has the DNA TGCGCCAGCAGTTTAACTCGGACAAACACTGAAGCTTTCTTT.

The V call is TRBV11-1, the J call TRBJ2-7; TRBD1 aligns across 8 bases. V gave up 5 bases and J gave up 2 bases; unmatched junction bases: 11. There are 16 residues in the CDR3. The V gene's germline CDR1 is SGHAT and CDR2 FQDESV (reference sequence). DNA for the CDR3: TGTGCCAGCAGCAGGACAGGGTTGTCCTTCCCCTACGAGCAGTACTTC. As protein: CASSRTGLSFPYEQYF.

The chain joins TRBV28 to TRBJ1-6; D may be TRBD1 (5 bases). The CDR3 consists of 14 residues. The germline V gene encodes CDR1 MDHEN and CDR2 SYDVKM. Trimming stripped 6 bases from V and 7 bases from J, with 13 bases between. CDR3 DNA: TGTGCCAGCAGGGTAGGTCAGGGCAATTCACCCCTCCACTTT. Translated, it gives CASRVGQGNSPLHF. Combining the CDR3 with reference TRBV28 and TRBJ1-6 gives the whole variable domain DVKVTQSSRYLVKRTGEKVFLECVQDMDHENMFWYRQDPGLGLRLIYFSYDVKMKEKGDIPEGYSVSREKKERFSLILESASTNQTSMYLCASRVGQGNSPLHFGNGTRLTVT.

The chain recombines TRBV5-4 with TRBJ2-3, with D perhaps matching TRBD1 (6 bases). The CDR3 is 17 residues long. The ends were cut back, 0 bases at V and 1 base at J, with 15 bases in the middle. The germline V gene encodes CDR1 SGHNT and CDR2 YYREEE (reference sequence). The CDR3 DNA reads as TGTGCCAGCAGCTTGGATAACAGGGCCGTCGGCACAGATACGCAGTATTTT. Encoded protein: CASSLDNRAVGTDTQYF.

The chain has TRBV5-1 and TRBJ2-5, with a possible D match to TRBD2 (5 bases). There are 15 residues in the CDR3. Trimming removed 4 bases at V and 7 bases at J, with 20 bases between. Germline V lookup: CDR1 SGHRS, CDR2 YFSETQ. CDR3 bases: TGCGCCAGCAGCCACACCCAAGAGGGCCCCGGGACCCAGTACTTC. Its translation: CASSHTQEGPGTQYF.

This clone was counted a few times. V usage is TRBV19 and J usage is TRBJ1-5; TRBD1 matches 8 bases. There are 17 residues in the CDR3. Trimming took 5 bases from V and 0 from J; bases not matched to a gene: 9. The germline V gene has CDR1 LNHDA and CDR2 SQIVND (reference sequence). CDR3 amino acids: CASSSGTGGNSNQPQHF. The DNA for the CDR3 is TGTGCCAGTAGTTCCGGAACAGGGGGTAATAGCAATCAGCCCCAGCATTTT.

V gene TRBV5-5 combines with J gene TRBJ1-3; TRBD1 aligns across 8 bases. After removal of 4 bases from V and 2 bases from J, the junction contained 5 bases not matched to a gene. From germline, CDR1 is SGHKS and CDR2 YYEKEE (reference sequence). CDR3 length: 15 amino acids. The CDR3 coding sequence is TGTGCCAGCAGCATAGGACAGGGAGCTGGAAACACCATATATTTT. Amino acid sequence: CASSIGQGAGNTIYF.

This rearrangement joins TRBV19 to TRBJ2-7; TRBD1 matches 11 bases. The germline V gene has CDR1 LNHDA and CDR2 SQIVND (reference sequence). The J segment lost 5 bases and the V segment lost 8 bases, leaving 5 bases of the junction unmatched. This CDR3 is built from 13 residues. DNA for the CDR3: TGTGCCAGTGTCGGACAGGGGGCCCACGAGCAGTACTTC. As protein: CASVGQGAHEQYF.

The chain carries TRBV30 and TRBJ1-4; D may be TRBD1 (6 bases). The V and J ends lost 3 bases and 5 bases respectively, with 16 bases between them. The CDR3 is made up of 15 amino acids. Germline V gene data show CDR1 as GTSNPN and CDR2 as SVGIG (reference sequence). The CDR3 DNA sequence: TGTGCCTGGAGCGCTGCGGGGGCCAAGAATGAAAAACTGTTTTTT. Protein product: CAWSAAGAKNEKLFF.

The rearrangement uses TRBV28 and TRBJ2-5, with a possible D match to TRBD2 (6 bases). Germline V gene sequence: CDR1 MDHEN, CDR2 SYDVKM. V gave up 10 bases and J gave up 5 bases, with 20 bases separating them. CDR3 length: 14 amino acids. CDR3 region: CATGGVGIRETQYF. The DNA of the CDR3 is TGTGCCACCGGCGGGGTAGGGATCCGGGAGACCCAGTACTTC.

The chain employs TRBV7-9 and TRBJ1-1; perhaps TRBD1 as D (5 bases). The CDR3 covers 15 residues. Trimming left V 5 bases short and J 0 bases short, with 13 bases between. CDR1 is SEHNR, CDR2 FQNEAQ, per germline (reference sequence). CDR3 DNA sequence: TGTGCCAGCAGCGCAGAGACAGAGATGAACACTGAAGCTTTCTTT. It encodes CASSAETEMNTEAFF.

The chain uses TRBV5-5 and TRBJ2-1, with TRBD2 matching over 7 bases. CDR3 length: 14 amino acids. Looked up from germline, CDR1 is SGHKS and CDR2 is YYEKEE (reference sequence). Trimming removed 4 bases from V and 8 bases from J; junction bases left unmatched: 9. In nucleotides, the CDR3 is TGTGCCAGCAGCACCTCGGGACTAAAGTATGAGCAGTTCTTC. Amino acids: CASSTSGLKYEQFF. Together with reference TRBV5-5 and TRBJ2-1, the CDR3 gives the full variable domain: DAGVTQSPTHLIKTRGQQVTLRCSPISGHKSVSWYQQVLGQGPQFIFQYYEKEERGRGNFPDRFSARQFPNYSSELNVNALLLGDSALYLCASSTSGLKYEQFFGPGTRLTVL.

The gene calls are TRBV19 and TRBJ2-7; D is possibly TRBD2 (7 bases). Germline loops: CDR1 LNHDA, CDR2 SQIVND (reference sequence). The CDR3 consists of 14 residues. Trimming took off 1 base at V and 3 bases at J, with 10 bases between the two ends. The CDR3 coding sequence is TGTGCCAGTAGTATAGGGGGGGGCAGCTACGAGCAGTACTTC. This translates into CASSIGGGSYEQYF.

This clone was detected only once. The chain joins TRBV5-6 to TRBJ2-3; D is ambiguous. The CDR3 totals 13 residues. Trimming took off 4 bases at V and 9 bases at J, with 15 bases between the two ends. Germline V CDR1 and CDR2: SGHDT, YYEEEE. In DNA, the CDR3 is TGTGCCAGCAGCCTCGGATCCACAGCCACGCAGTATTTT. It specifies CASSLGSTATQYF.